This entry concerns a single TCR beta chain. Its antigen remains unknown. This entry comes from a study of cytomegalovirus exposure and HLA in healthy donors. In the study overall: There were over 350 genotyped donors. Of these, roughly 86% fell in the genetic ancestry cluster associated with self-reported Caucasian donors. Study findings and constraints: Specificity for CMV antigens was confirmed in vitro for a few of the CMV-associated chains. As was reported, the classifier diagnosed cytomegalovirus status with high specificity and sensitivity. A likely sequencing artifact accounted for one observed cluster of highly shared sequence variants.

Primers for the PCR totalled 60 Vbeta and 13 Jbeta. Assay used: immunoSEQ multiplex PCR; TCRdb lists only in-frame clones, some missing. Of around 100,000 clones in the sample, about 75% were seen once. The CDR3 sequence is 15 residues long. Germline V gives CDR1 LNHDA, CDR2 SQIVND (reference sequence). V lost 1 base to trimming and J lost 5 bases; unmatched junction nucleotides: 5. The clonotype comes from a male donor in good health and CMV-seropositive. The genes are TRBV19 and TRBJ1-2; 9 nucleotides match TRBD1. Sequenced input: PBMCs. CDR3 in DNA: TGTGCCAGTAGTATAGGACAGGGGGGGATTTATGGCTACACCTTC. Amino acid sequence: CASSIGQGGIYGYTF.